One and the same sample provided the 25 T cell receptor beta chains below, sequenced in a study of Graves' ophthalmopathy and Graves' hyperthyroidism. Researchers took RNA transcripts and amplified TCR beta CDR3 regions from them. Investigators did first-round RT-PCR with HTBI primers, then second-round multiplex PCR. Each CDR3 protein is one row after TCRdb ran MiXCR on the multiplex PCR reads. Counted here are about 210,000 distinct CDR3 sequences, just under 30% occurring once; the ten biggest clones make up 8.5% to 9.5%. Specimen: peripheral blood. All receptors derive from a man aged 45 to 65 with Graves' ophthalmopathy.

This clonotype was observed at least ten times. The gene calls are TRBV27 and TRBJ2-7, with D perhaps matching TRBD2 (5 bases). Germline V gene data show CDR1 as MNHEY and CDR2 as SMNVEV (reference sequence). This CDR3 contains 16 residues. With 5 bases removed from V and 0 bases from J, the gap between germline ends came to 17 bases. The CDR3 sequence: CASSARLWDNSYEQYF. CDR3 bases: TGTGCCAGCAGTGCCCGACTATGGGATAACTCCTACGAGCAGTACTTC.

This clonotype was detected many times. The chain combines TRBV30 with TRBJ2-7, with TRBD1 as a possible D gene (6 bases). The V and J ends lost 0 bases and 5 bases respectively, with 11 bases between them. This CDR3 has 13 residues. CDR1 is GTSNPN and CDR2 is SVGIG in the germline V gene (reference sequence). CDR3 sequence: CAWSVRAGDEQYF. DNA of the CDR3: TGTGCCTGGAGTGTACGAGCAGGGGACGAGCAGTACTTC.

V is TRBV7-9 and J is TRBJ2-7, with 7 bases lining up with TRBD1. This CDR3 has 12 amino acids. CDR1 and CDR2 (germline): SEHNR, FQNEAQ (reference sequence). J lost 6 bases, V lost 5 bases, and 4 bases had no gene match. CDR3 amino acids: CASSKTGAEQYF. The CDR3 coding sequence is TGTGCCAGCAGCAAAACAGGGGCCGAGCAGTACTTC.

Many counts were recorded for this clonotype. The V gene is TRBV2, the J gene TRBJ1-2; unclear D gene. The CDR3 length is 14 residues. Germline values: CDR1 SNHLY, CDR2 FYNNEI. Trimming pared 6 bases from V and 8 bases from J, leaving 19 bases between. Here the CDR3 reads CASSYTLGRTGYTF. The CDR3 nucleotides read TGTGCCAGCAGCTACACGCTCGGGAGGACGGGCTACACCTTC. The variable domain in full, completed from reference TRBV2 and TRBJ1-2, reads EPEVTQTPSHQVTQMGQEVILRCVPISNHLYFYWYRQILGQKVEFLVSFYNNEISEKSEIFDDQFSVERPDGSNFTLKIRSTKLEDSAMYFCASSYTLGRTGYTFGSGTRLTVV.

This clonotype was observed many times. The chain recombines TRBV11-2 with TRBJ2-7; 7 nucleotides agree with TRBD1. Trimming took 0 bases from V and 3 from J; bases not matched to a gene: 11. This CDR3 is built from 17 residues. The germline V gene encodes CDR1 SGHAT and CDR2 FQNNGV. DNA for the CDR3: TGTGCCAGCAGCTTAGATCGAGGGGGCGCGAGAAGCTACGAGCAGTACTTC. Its translation is CASSLDRGGARSYEQYF.

The chain carries TRBV20-1 and TRBJ2-7; possible D gene TRBD2, 5 bases. Germline CDR1 is DFQATT and CDR2 is SNEGSKA (reference sequence). The CDR3 is made up of 12 amino acids. V lost 0 bases to trimming and J lost 5 bases, with 8 bases between them. The CDR3 DNA is TGCAGTGCTAGAGAGAGCGGAGACGAGCAGTACTTC. Its protein is CSARESGDEQYF.

The sample holds many counts of this clonotype. CDR3 loop: CASSLAHYRGRKGGVAEAFF. The DNA for the CDR3 is TGTGCCAGCAGCTTAGCCCATTACAGGGGGCGCAAAGGGGGTGTCGCTGAAGCTTTCTTT. V usage is TRBV11-1 and J usage is TRBJ1-1; the match to TRBD1 covers 9 bases. The CDR3 totals 20 residues. V lost 0 bases to trimming and J lost 6 bases; unmatched junction nucleotides: 20. Germline V lookup: CDR1 SGHAT, CDR2 FQDESV (reference sequence).

This clonotype was recorded only once. The rearrangement links TRBV6-2 or TRBV6-3 to TRBJ1-1; tentative D call: TRBD1 (5 bases). V dropped 6 bases and J dropped 9 bases, with 11 bases sitting between them. The germline V gene has CDR1 MNHEY and CDR2 SVGEGT. The CDR3 has 11 residues. The CDR3 region has the DNA TGTGCCAGCAGGTCGGGGGTAAAAGCTTTCTTT. Translated: CASRSGVKAFF.

This clonotype was seen many times. The chain couples TRBV5-5 to TRBJ2-7; D is unresolved. Germline CDR1 SGHKS, CDR2 YYEKEE (reference sequence). Trimming took 1 base from V and 1 from J, leaving 12 bases between them. This CDR3 contains 15 residues. CDR3 coding DNA: TGTGCCAGCAGCTTGAAGACTTCCTTATCCTACGAGCAGTACTTC. Protein sequence: CASSLKTSLSYEQYF.

This clonotype was found many times. The genes are TRBV6-5 and TRBJ1-5; 7 nucleotides match TRBD1. In germline, CDR1 is MNHEY, CDR2 SVGAGI. V shed 7 bases, J shed 1 base, and the junction held 7 bases outside the gene matches. The CDR3 is 15 amino acids. The CDR3 DNA reads TGTGCCAGCACCATCCGGGACAGAAGCAATCAGCCCCAGCATTTT. It specifies CASTIRDRSNQPQHF.

The table lists this clonotype with many counts. CDR3 in amino acids: CASILQGSSTEAFF. The CDR3 DNA follows: TGTGCCAGCATCCTACAGGGATCCAGCACTGAAGCTTTCTTT. The chain is built from TRBV12-3 or TRBV12-4 and TRBJ1-1; D might be TRBD1 (6 bases). The CDR3 totals 14 residues. V dropped 7 bases and J dropped 4 bases, with 16 bases sitting between them.

The chain recombines TRBV28 with TRBJ1-5; D is undetermined. CDR3 length equals 16 residues. V lost 6 bases to trimming and J lost 2 bases, with 17 bases between them. Germline V gene lookup returns CDR1 MDHEN and CDR2 SYDVKM. CDR3 protein: CASSKGSRPGNQPQHF. The DNA of the CDR3 is TGTGCCAGCAGCAAAGGGAGCCGGCCCGGCAATCAGCCCCAGCATTTT.

This clonotype was seen ten or more times. V and J are TRBV24-1 and TRBJ1-1; 7 bases are shared with TRBD1. The CDR3 runs to 13 residues. Trimming removed 9 bases from V and 1 base from J; junction bases left unmatched: 4. Germline assignment: CDR1 KGHDR and CDR2 SFDVKD. The CDR3 protein is CATRTGPNTEAFF. As DNA, the CDR3 is TGTGCCACCCGGACAGGCCCGAACACTGAAGCTTTCTTT.

The sample holds many counts of this clonotype. The junction and the germline gene differ at one end; a read error may be behind it. The chain uses TRBV11-3 and TRBJ1-1, with 7 positions matching TRBD1. CDR3 length: 13 residues. From germline, CDR1 is SGHNT and CDR2 YENEEA. In DNA form, the CDR3 reads TGTGCCAGCAGCTTGGGACAGAACACTGAAGCTCTCTTT. Its translation is CASSLGQNTEALF.

This chain uses TRBV6-7 with TRBJ1-5; D is unclear. TRBV6-7 is an ORF, and what it does is uncertain. This CDR3 has 19 residues. Trimming cost V 0 bases and J 0 bases, with 18 bases left between them. The CDR3 reads CASSYSAPLLDNSNQPQHF. The CDR3 nucleotides are TGTGCCAGCAGTTACTCTGCTCCCCTACTCGACAATAGCAATCAGCCCCAGCATTTT.

This clonotype was found many times. The V call is TRBV11-1, the J call TRBJ2-5; unclear D gene. The CDR3 runs 13 residues. Germline-derived CDR1 and CDR2 are SGHAT and FQDESV (reference sequence). Deletions cut 3 bases from V and 5 bases from J, with 10 bases between. The CDR3 here is CASSFGDFETQYF. The CDR3, as DNA: TGTGCCAGCAGCTTTGGGGATTTCGAGACCCAGTACTTC.

This rearrangement joins TRBV6-5 to TRBJ1-2, with 7 bases matching TRBD1. The V gene end was trimmed by 4 bases and the J gene end by 3 bases; junction bases not matched to a gene: 8. CDR1 and CDR2 from the germline V gene are MNHEY and SVGAGI. The CDR3 covers 15 residues. The CDR3 sequence is CASSSLRGRDYGYTF. The CDR3 bases are TGTGCCAGCAGTTCCTTGAGGGGGCGCGACTATGGCTACACCTTC.

CDR3 residues: CASSIRTESEAFF. CDR3 DNA sequence: TGTGCCAGTAGTATAAGGACGGAAAGTGAAGCTTTCTTT. The V and J genes are TRBV19 and TRBJ1-1; D unclear. Trimming pared 2 bases from V and 7 bases from J, leaving 11 bases between. Germline V CDR1 and CDR2: LNHDA, SQIVND (reference sequence). This CDR3 spans 13 amino acids.

The chain recombines TRBV7-8 with TRBJ2-5; D gene ambiguous. From germline, CDR1 is SGHVS and CDR2 FQNEAQ. The CDR3 is made up of 13 amino acids. V lost 3 bases and J lost 4, with 9 bases in between. As DNA, the CDR3 is TGTGCCAGCAGCTTTTGGGCGAGAGAGACCCAGTACTTC. It codes for CASSFWARETQYF.

This clonotype was seen at least ten times. V usage is TRBV7-2 and J usage is TRBJ2-2; 8 positions match TRBD2. Per the germline V gene, CDR1 is SGHTA and CDR2 is FQGNSA. Germline trimming cut 5 bases from V and 2 bases from J; bases unmatched to any gene: 4. CDR3 length: 15 residues. CDR3 DNA: TGTGCCAGCAGCCGGGGGGGAGGCAACACCGGGGAGCTGTTTTTT. Amino acid sequence: CASSRGGGNTGELFF. The full variable domain, completed using reference TRBV7-2 and TRBJ2-2, is GAGVSQSPSNKVTEKGKDVELRCDPISGHTALYWYRQSLGQGLEFLIYFQGNSAPDKSGLPSDRFSAERTGGSVSTLTIQRTQQEDSAVYLCASSRGGGNTGELFFGEGSRLTVL.

The V gene is TRBV10-3, the J gene TRBJ2-2, with TRBD1 matching over 7 bases. From germline, CDR1 is ENHRY and CDR2 SYGVKD. V shed 11 bases and J 3 bases; nucleotides not matched to a gene: 9. The CDR3 length is 14 residues. CDR3 coding DNA: TGTGCCTCACAAGACAGGGTTGACACCGGGGAGCTGTTTTTT. This encodes CASQDRVDTGELFF.

This clonotype was picked up a small number of times. The chain carries TRBV12-3 or TRBV12-4 and TRBJ1-1; 9 bases agree with TRBD1. V dropped 6 bases and J dropped 5; count of bases not matched to a gene: 10. This CDR3 spans 15 amino acids. The DNA for the CDR3 is TGTGCCAGCAGCCCAATTACAGGGGGCAGAACTGAAGCTTTCTTT. This encodes CASSPITGGRTEAFF.

The V gene is TRBV12-5, the J gene TRBJ2-5; D is unclear. Germline lookup yields CDR1 LGHNT and CDR2 FRNRAP. V was pared by 1 base and J by 4 bases, with 19 bases between. This CDR3 has 17 residues. Written as DNA, the CDR3 is TGTGCTAGTGGTTTGGCGGAGAAGCCCGGTAAACGAGAGACCCAGTACTTC. Protein product: CASGLAEKPGKRETQYF.

The table lists this clonotype with many counts. J is TRBJ1-5 and V is TRBV20-1, with D unresolved. V lost 5 bases and J 5 bases, leaving 13 bases between the germline ends. The germline V gene encodes CDR1 DFQATT and CDR2 SNEGSKA (reference sequence). The CDR3 sequence is 13 residues long. In DNA form, the CDR3 reads TGCAGTGCTGGTCAGACCGGCGATCAGCCCCAGCATTTT. The encoded protein is CSAGQTGDQPQHF.

At least ten counts were recorded for this clonotype. This chain links TRBV2 with TRBJ2-7, with D maybe TRBD1 (5 bases). Germline V lookup: CDR1 SNHLY, CDR2 FYNNEI. V dropped 8 bases and J dropped 3 bases, with 17 bases sitting between them. This CDR3 region has 14 residues. In nucleotides, the CDR3 is TGTGCCAGCGGGGCTGAAGGACACCTCTACGAGCAGTACTTC. This gives the protein CASGAEGHLYEQYF. Based on the CDR3 plus reference TRBV2 and TRBJ2-7, the full variable domain is EPEVTQTPSHQVTQMGQEVILRCVPISNHLYFYWYRQILGQKVEFLVSFYNNEISEKSEIFDDQFSVERPDGSNFTLKIRSTKLEDSAMYFCASGAEGHLYEQYFGPGTRLTVT.